This TCR beta chain was sequenced in a study of resident and recirculating memory T cells in vitiligo. Study-wide background: Shave-biopsy epidermis from lesional and nonlesional skin was sequenced alongside PBMCs.

With 9 bases removed from V and 10 bases from J, the gap between germline ends came to 13 bases. Germline V gene sequence: CDR1 SGHVS, CDR2 FQNEAQ. The CDR3 sequence is 11 residues long. TCRdb keeps only in-frame clones here, not all; method: immunoSEQ multiplex PCR. The sample yields 40,000 to 45,000 clones, around 90% seen once. This clone has just one count. The sample was blood. This sequence joins TRBV7-8 and TRBJ1-5; D call uncertain. The TCR originated in a male donor with vitiligo. CDR3 loop: CARPLGTPQHF. CDR3 in DNA: TGTGCCAGGCCTCTAGGAACCCCCCAGCATTTT. The full variable domain, its missing parts supplied by reference TRBV7-8 and TRBJ1-5, is GAGVSQSPRYKVAKRGQDVALRCDPISGHVSLFWYQQALGQGPEFLTYFQNEAQLDKSGLPSDRFFAERPEGSVSTLKIQRTQQEDSAVYLCARPLGTPQHFGDGTRLSIL.